Below, one TCR beta chain is given with its context. Its target is unknown. The data derive from a study of T cell responses to AZD1222 COVID-19 vaccine. Broader study findings: An increase in Spike-specific TCR breadth and depth was observed after two AZD1222 doses. The number of AZD1222 recipients seropositive at baseline was only five or six. Of spike-specific TCRs, nearly half reportedly target regions left unmutated in variants.

V was cut by 1 base and J by 0 bases, with 21 bases left in between. The CDR3 spans 19 residues. Germline CDR1 and CDR2: LGHNA and YSLEER. Only in-frame clones appear in the TCRdb table, and some are missing; sequencing was by immunoSEQ multiplex PCR. Found here are some 120,000 clones, 80% to 90% of them singletons; the top ten hold about 4%. The rearrangement uses TRBV4-3 and TRBJ1-1, with D possibly being TRBD1 (6 bases). The TCR was taken from an adult in good health. The source material was peripheral blood, sampled on day 0 of MenACWY control vaccination. CDR3 loop: CASSQAPTGPEIMNTEAFF. CDR3 in DNA: TGCGCCAGCAGCCAAGCACCTACAGGGCCCGAGATTATGAACACTGAAGCTTTCTTT.